This section outlines one T cell receptor (beta chain) sequence together with its context. Its antigen is not identified. Germline V gene data show CDR1 as MNHEY and CDR2 as SVGEGT. The junction had 21 bases not matched to a gene; V was cut back by 0 bases and J by 10 bases. This CDR3 comprises 20 residues. Clones were read by immunoSEQ multiplex PCR, and TCRdb kept only the in-frame ones, dropping some. The data contain around 100,000 clones, 92% of them singletons. These data belong to a study of T cell responses to AZD1222 COVID-19 vaccine. Study findings and constraints: Distributed over spike, vaccine-associated CD4 TCRs predominated at 160-218 and 743-854. The repertoires were collected only after the peak T cell response.

The clonotype comes from an adult in good health. The chain is built from TRBV6-2 or TRBV6-3 and TRBJ1-6; 7 bases match TRBD1. This material consisted of peripheral blood, taken on day 0 of AZD1222 vaccination. The CDR3 loop reads CASSYSLSGTETRERSPLHF. DNA of the CDR3: TGTGCCAGCAGTTACTCGCTTTCCGGGACAGAAACTAGGGAACGATCACCCCTCCACTTT.